This T cell receptor (beta chain) was sequenced for a study of shared clonotypes between healthy human individuals. Overall study findings and caveats: Large depth notwithstanding, sorted-subset sequencing proved incomplete by rarefaction. About 5% of naive CD4 clonotypes were shared across four donors.

TCRdb's copy holds only in-frame clones and misses some; the assay was immunoSEQ multiplex PCR. The data show under 600,000 clones, roughly 95% seen once. This CDR3 spans 16 amino acids. All participating donors were Caucasian adults from Nashville, Tennessee. In regard to this clone: Its target is unknown.

The chain employs TRBV21-1 and TRBJ1-2; the tabulated D call, TRBD1, remains unverified against the DNA. TRBV21-1 is reported as a pseudogene. This clonotype was obtained from a woman between 25 and 40 years old in good health. Sequences were obtained from naive CD4+ T cells sorted from blood. The subset denotes: CD45RA+ positively selected. CDR3 in amino acids: CASPLGTGGFCYGYTF. CDR3 bases: TGTGCCAGCCCTCTAGGGACAGGGGGCTTTTGCTATGGCTACACCTTC.